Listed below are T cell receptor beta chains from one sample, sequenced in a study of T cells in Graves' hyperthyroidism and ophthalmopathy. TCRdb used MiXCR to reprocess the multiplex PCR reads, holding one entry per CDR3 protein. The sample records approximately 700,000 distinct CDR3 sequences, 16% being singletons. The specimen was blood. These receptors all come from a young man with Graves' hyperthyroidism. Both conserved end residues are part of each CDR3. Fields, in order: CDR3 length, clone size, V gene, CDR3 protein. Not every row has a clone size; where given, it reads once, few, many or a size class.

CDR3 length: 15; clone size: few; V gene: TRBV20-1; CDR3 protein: CSVAGGAGGNEKLFF
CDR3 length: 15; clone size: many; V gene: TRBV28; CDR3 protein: CASSLVPSVNQPQHF
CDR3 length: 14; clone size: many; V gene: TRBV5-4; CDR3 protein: CASSPRTGFGEQYF
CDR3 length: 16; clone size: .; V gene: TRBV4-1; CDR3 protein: CASSLSLTGGDTEAFF
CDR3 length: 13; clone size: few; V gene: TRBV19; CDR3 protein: CASGDRGMDEQYF
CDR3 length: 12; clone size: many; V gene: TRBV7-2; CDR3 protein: CASSSRGQPQHF
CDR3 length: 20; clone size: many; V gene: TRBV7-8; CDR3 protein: CASSGMGLNAAPTFNTEAFF
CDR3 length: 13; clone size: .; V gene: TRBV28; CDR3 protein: CASSFGGGNGYTF
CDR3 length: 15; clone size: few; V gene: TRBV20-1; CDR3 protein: CSADPTSAGGETQYF
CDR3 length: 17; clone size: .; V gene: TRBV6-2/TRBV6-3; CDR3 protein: CASSLAASGWTQETQYF